This TCR beta chain was sequenced in a study of T cell changes during pregnancy in multiple sclerosis. This clone was recorded a few times. Its antigen is as yet unknown. Germline V gives CDR1 SQVTM, CDR2 ANQGSEA. This CDR3 is 13 amino acids long. With 3 bases removed from V and 4 bases from J, the gap between germline ends came to 10 bases. Produced via immunoSEQ multiplex PCR; TCRdb's table is partial and in-frame only. The data contain 300 to 400 clones, roughly 53% of them singletons. This TCR was sampled from a female patient with multiple sclerosis, enrolled in a pregnancy study. Some clones in this sample may be carry-over from other donors' samples. The source material was cultured CD4+ T cells. The rearrangement links TRBV29-1 to TRBJ2-1; no clear D gene. The CDR3 is CSVDIVLYNEQFF. In nucleotides, the CDR3 is TGCAGCGTTGATATCGTCCTTTACAATGAGCAGTTCTTC.